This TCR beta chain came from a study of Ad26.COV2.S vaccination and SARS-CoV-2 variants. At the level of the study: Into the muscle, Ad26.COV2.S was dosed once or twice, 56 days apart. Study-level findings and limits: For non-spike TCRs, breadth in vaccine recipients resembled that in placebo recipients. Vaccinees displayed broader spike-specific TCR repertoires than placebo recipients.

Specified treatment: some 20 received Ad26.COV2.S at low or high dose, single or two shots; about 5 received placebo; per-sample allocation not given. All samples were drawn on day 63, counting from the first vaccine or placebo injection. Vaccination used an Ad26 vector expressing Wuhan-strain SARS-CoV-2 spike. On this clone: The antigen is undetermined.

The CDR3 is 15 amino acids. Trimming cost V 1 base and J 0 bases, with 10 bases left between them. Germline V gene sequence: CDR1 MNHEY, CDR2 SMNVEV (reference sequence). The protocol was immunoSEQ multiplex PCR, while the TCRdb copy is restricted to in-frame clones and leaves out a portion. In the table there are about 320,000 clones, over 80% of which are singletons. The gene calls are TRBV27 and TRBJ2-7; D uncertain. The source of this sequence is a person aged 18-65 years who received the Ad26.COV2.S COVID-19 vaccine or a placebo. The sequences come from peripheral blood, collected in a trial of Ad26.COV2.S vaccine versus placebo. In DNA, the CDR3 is TGTGCCAGCAGTTTATTAGGATTCAGCTCCTACGAGCAGTACTTC. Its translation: CASSLLGFSSYEQYF.